The next 22 T cell receptor beta chains were all read from a single sample in a study of Ad26.COV2.S vaccination and SARS-CoV-2 variants. Profiling relied on immunoSEQ multiplex PCR, and the TCRdb table lists in-frame clones only, not all of them. Of about 370,000 clones detected, about 88% appear once; the ten largest clones hold around 1.8%. Noted treatment: 15 to 20 received Ad26.COV2.S at low or high dose, single or two shots; 5 received placebo; per-sample allocation not given. Collection of the samples took place on day 63 after the first injection of vaccine or placebo. The sequencing here drew on peripheral blood, taken in a trial of Ad26.COV2.S vaccine versus placebo. The receptors were sampled from a person aged 18-60 years who received the Ad26.COV2.S COVID-19 vaccine or a placebo.

The genes are TRBV28 and TRBJ2-3; TRBD1 might be the D (6 bases). CDR1 and CDR2 (germline): MDHEN, SYDVKM. Trimming took off 8 bases at V and 8 bases at J, with 17 bases between the two ends. CDR3 length: 13 residues. CDR3 sequence: CASCGHRVCTQYF. The CDR3 DNA follows: TGTGCCAGCTGCGGGCACAGGGTCTGTACGCAGTATTTT.

This chain joins TRBV5-1 and TRBJ2-7; D not certain. The CDR3 has 13 residues. The V and J ends lost 0 bases and 4 bases respectively, with 8 bases between them. The V gene's germline CDR1 is SGHRS and CDR2 YFSETQ. Here the CDR3 reads CASSLGNGYEQYF. The CDR3 coding sequence is TGCGCCAGCAGCTTGGGGAACGGGTACGAGCAGTACTTC.

This clone was picked up one time. The V call is TRBV6-1, the J call TRBJ2-1; D call uncertain. Germline CDR1 and CDR2: MNHNS and SASEGT. The V end was cut by 3 bases, the J end by 0 bases, with 9 bases between. The CDR3 has 15 amino acids. CDR3 region: CASSERSLSYNEQFF. The CDR3 coding sequence is TGTGCCAGCAGTGAGAGGAGCCTCTCCTACAATGAGCAGTTCTTC.

The gene calls are TRBV7-2 and TRBJ2-2; D possibly corresponds to TRBD1 (5 bases). V lost 7 bases and J 6 bases, leaving 15 bases between the germline ends. CDR3 length: 14 residues. Looked up from germline, CDR1 is SGHTA and CDR2 is FQGNSA. The CDR3 DNA reads as TGTGCCAGCAACAAAGGGGTTCAGTCCGGGGAGCTGTTTTTT. This codes for CASNKGVQSGELFF.

V and J are TRBV19 and TRBJ2-7; D tentatively fits TRBD1 or TRBD2 (5 bases each). Deletions cut 4 bases from V and 0 bases from J, with 7 bases between. Germline lookup yields CDR1 LNHDA and CDR2 SQIVND (reference sequence). The CDR3 has 13 amino acids. The CDR3 coding sequence is TGTGCCAGTAGTAACGGGGCCTCCTACGAGCAGTACTTC. It specifies CASSNGASYEQYF.

This clone appeared once. The rearrangement links TRBV6-5 to TRBJ1-2; D may be TRBD1 (5 bases). Germline loops: CDR1 MNHEY, CDR2 SVGAGI. V lost 5 bases, J lost 3 bases, and 13 bases lay in between. The CDR3 totals 14 residues. The CDR3 sequence: CASSLRDRHYGYTF. The CDR3, as DNA: TGTGCCAGCAGTCTCAGGGACCGCCACTATGGCTACACCTTC.

The chain employs TRBV28 and TRBJ1-5; perhaps TRBD1 as D (5 bases). This CDR3 has 14 residues. Trimming shortened V by 6 bases and J by 1 base, and 10 bases separated the two germline ends. CDR1 is MDHEN, CDR2 SYDVKM, per germline. CDR3 loop: CASRAPGSNQPQHF. CDR3 DNA: TGTGCCAGCAGGGCACCAGGGAGCAATCAGCCCCAGCATTTT.

This rearrangement joins TRBV9 to TRBJ2-7; perhaps TRBD1 as D (5 bases). In germline, CDR1 is SGDLS, CDR2 YYNGEE. The CDR3 consists of 17 residues. V was clipped by 1 base and J by 2 bases, with 19 bases between them. The CDR3 bases are TGTGCCAGCAGCGTATCCCTGGGGCAGGGTAATACCTACGAGCAGTACTTC. Amino acids: CASSVSLGQGNTYEQYF.

The chain carries TRBV28 and TRBJ2-7; 11 positions match TRBD2. V lost 5 bases and J lost 3; bases outside the gene matches: 6. The CDR3 consists of 15 residues. Germline V gene lookup returns CDR1 MDHEN and CDR2 SYDVKM. The CDR3 DNA follows: TGTGCCAGCAGTCCCCGACTAGCGGGAATCTACGAGCAGTACTTC. Residues: CASSPRLAGIYEQYF.

The chain uses TRBV2 and TRBJ1-3, with a tentative D call TRBD1 (6 bases). This CDR3 contains 15 residues. Germline V gene sequence: CDR1 SNHLY, CDR2 FYNNEI. V lost 4 bases to trimming and J lost 2 bases, with 12 bases between them. CDR3 coding DNA: TGTGCCAGCAGTGCCACCGGGACAACTGGAAACACCATATATTTT. Protein product: CASSATGTTGNTIYF.

The chain combines TRBV30 with TRBJ1-6; TRBD1 aligns across 8 bases. From germline, CDR1 is GTSNPN and CDR2 SVGIG (reference sequence). CDR3 size: 15 residues. V lost 0 bases and J lost 7; bases outside the gene matches: 5. CDR3 region: CAWSVAGGGNSPLHF. The DNA of the CDR3 is TGTGCCTGGAGTGTGGCAGGGGGCGGAAATTCACCCCTCCACTTT.

This clone was seen only once. V gene TRBV10-3 combines with J gene TRBJ1-1, with 9 bases identical to TRBD1. Germline CDR1 ENHRY, CDR2 SYGVKD. The trim removed 7 bases at V and 1 base at J, leaving 7 bases unmatched. CDR3 length: 15 residues. DNA for the CDR3: TGTGCCATCAATCCTACAGGGGGCTCGAACACTGAAGCTTTCTTT. Its translation: CAINPTGGSNTEAFF.

The J gene is TRBJ1-6, the V gene TRBV6-5; possible D gene TRBD1, 5 bases. Trimming removed 10 bases from V and 11 bases from J, with 15 bases in between. CDR3 length: 12 residues. CDR1 and CDR2 (germline): MNHEY, SVGAGI. The CDR3, as DNA: TGTGCCACCGGGACTGAGGGCCCACCCCTCCACTTT. It is translated as CATGTEGPPLHF.

This rearrangement joins TRBV5-4 to TRBJ2-6; D unresolved. The V gene's germline CDR1 is SGHNT and CDR2 YYREEE (reference sequence). V lost 6 bases and J lost 0, with 19 bases in between. This CDR3 has 18 residues. CDR3 residues: CASTDDGSPYSGANVLTF. As DNA, the CDR3 is TGTGCCAGCACCGATGATGGGTCACCTTACTCTGGGGCCAACGTCCTGACTTTC.

V is TRBV6-5 and J is TRBJ1-5; no clear D gene. Trimming pared 6 bases from V and 11 bases from J, leaving 17 bases between. This CDR3 region has 13 residues. Germline V gene lookup returns CDR1 MNHEY and CDR2 SVGAGI. CDR3 coding DNA: TGTGCCAGCAGCCTCTCCATCTATTCAGCCCAGCATTTT. This translates into CASSLSIYSAQHF.

The genes are TRBV27 and TRBJ2-3; possibly TRBD1 or TRBD2 for D (5 bases each). V gave up 8 bases and J gave up 4 bases, with 13 bases separating them. Germline V gene sequence: CDR1 MNHEY, CDR2 SMNVEV (reference sequence). The CDR3 consists of 13 residues. The CDR3: CASRTGTPDTQYF. For the CDR3, the DNA is TGTGCCAGCCGAACCGGGACCCCAGATACGCAGTATTTT.

This clone was seen a few times. Other DNA sequences from this sample encode an identical CDR3 as well. This chain uses TRBV11-2 with TRBJ2-1; 11 positions match TRBD2. With V trimmed by 4 bases and J by 3 bases, 2 bases remained unmatched. The CDR3 is made up of 15 amino acids. CDR1 and CDR2 (germline): SGHAT, FQNNGV. Here the CDR3 DNA reads TGTGCCAGCAGCTCCGGGACTAGCGGCTACAATGAGCAGTTCTTC. Amino acid sequence: CASSSGTSGYNEQFF.

This chain uses TRBV28 with TRBJ2-4; D is perhaps TRBD1 (6 bases). Germline V gives CDR1 MDHEN, CDR2 SYDVKM. Trimming left V 8 bases short and J 6 bases short, with 17 bases between. CDR3 length equals 14 residues. In nucleotides, the CDR3 is TGTGCCAGCCGAGAAGGGGGTGGTGGAAACATTCAGTACTTC. Amino acids: CASREGGGGNIQYF.

The CDR3 region is CASSTLGRQDTDTQYF. CDR3 nucleotide sequence: TGTGCCAGTAGTACTCTAGGACGGCAAGACACAGATACGCAGTATTTT. The chain employs TRBV19 and TRBJ2-3; no reliable D call. This CDR3 is built from 16 residues. Trimming cost V 4 bases and J 2 bases, with 16 bases left between them. Per the germline V gene, CDR1 is LNHDA and CDR2 is SQIVND (reference sequence).

The rearrangement joins TRBV6-2 or TRBV6-3 to TRBJ2-1, with D possibly being TRBD1 (6 bases). Germline V gene lookup returns CDR1 MNHEY and CDR2 SVGEGT. The CDR3 is 11 residues long. Trimming removed 4 bases from V and 9 bases from J, with 7 bases in between. The CDR3 DNA follows: TGTGCCAGCAGTTTAGGGGGTGAGCAGTTCTTC. This sequence encodes CASSLGGEQFF.

V usage is TRBV5-1 and J usage is TRBJ1-2, with 12 bases matching TRBD1. V lost 4 bases to trimming and J lost 7 bases; unmatched junction nucleotides: 5. This CDR3 comprises 14 residues. Germline V gene sequence: CDR1 SGHRS, CDR2 YFSETQ. This chain's CDR3 is CASSAGQGARGYTF. CDR3 DNA sequence: TGCGCCAGCAGCGCGGGACAGGGGGCTCGTGGCTACACCTTC.

The chain employs TRBV7-3 and TRBJ2-2; D not certain. The CDR3 loop spans 13 amino acids. V lost 0 bases and J lost 4, with 3 bases in between. Germline CDR1 and CDR2: SGHTA and FQGTGA. Written as DNA, the CDR3 is TGTGCCAGCAGCTTAACAGGCACCGGGGAGCTGTTTTTT. Encoded protein: CASSLTGTGELFF. The whole variable domain, filled in from reference TRBV7-3 and TRBJ2-2, reads GAGVSQTPSNKVTEKGKYVELRCDPISGHTALYWYRQSLGQGPEFLIYFQGTGAADDSGLPNDRFFAVRPEGSVSTLKIQRTERGDSAVYLCASSLTGTGELFFGEGSRLTVL.